This T cell receptor beta chain came from a study of cytomegalovirus exposure and HLA in healthy donors (dated by TCRdb to about 2017). As for the study more broadly: An earlier analysis of fewer than 750 of the donors reported over 250 Gb of sequence data and around 100 million unique TCR beta sequences obtained from about 170 million T cells. The later analysis used no new phenotypic data to find candidate immune exposures, relying instead on TCR beta sequences and their occurrence across donors. An earlier analysis of approximately 640 of the donors applied high-throughput TCR beta sequencing to assess whether each TCR beta V gene segment acted as functional or pseudogenic. Typing coverage varied by locus: 629-630 donors for A, B, C, DRB1 and DQB1; more than 500 for DQA1; some 610 for DPA1; 400 to 480 for DPB1. Among the roughly 400 genotyped donors, around 79% belonged to the genetic ancestry cluster associated with self-reported Caucasian donors. To predict cytomegalovirus infection status, the study combined high-throughput TCR immunosequencing, statistical association of individual TCRs with disease status, and machine learning. HLA typing covered class I and class II loci at four-digit resolution. The study aimed to test whether cataloging public T cell receptors could reveal signatures of past pathogen exposure. Because of strong linkage in the cohort, roughly five DR-DQ haplotypes were treated as single units for association and clustering. An early release covering roughly 580 HLA-typed donors comprised 250 to 350 gigabases of sequencing data and some 79 million unique TCR sequences. Along with the roughly 670-subject first cohort, a separate validation cohort of over 90 different subjects was used. The study used immunosequencing to profile the T cell repertoires of hundreds of subjects and linked those repertoires to cytomegalovirus serostatus. Donor age, sex, ethnicity and CMV serostatus were compiled alongside the repertoire data. In a later analysis, previously published TCR beta repertoires from roughly 710 donors were re-analyzed and high-resolution HLA genotyping was added so that TCR occurrence patterns could be studied. Across approximately 400 genotyped donors of the cohort, an average of about 240,000 unique TCR beta nucleotide sequences per donor were sequenced, and 15% to 20% of those sequences were non-productive. Every discovery cohort repertoire had been produced on one sequencing platform. In a later genetic analysis, genome-wide SNP genotypes for 398 of the 666 donors were used, and that subset was treated as a discovery cohort. General conclusions and limits of the study: Across donors, most TCR sequences were observed very rarely, whereas some public TCRs were present in many individuals. At a false discovery rate of 0.05, a later analysis linked 15,000 to 20,000 TCR beta sequences to specific HLA alleles. According to a later analysis, TCR association rates differed among HLA loci, with DRB1 alleles showing the most associated TCRs and HLA-C alleles showing the fewest. In vitro tests confirmed that three of the cytomegalovirus-associated TCR beta chains recognize cytomegalovirus antigens. Compared with equally common non-associated chains, HLA-associated TCR beta chains in a later analysis were more clonally expanded and had lower generation probabilities. Because some donors lacked HLA typing at each locus, the association tests relied only on the typed subset. A further reported finding was that TCR beta sequences accurately predicted the HLA-A and HLA-B alleles for most subjects in the first cohort. In this cohort, only TCR beta chains were sequenced, and detectable features were limited by the absence of alpha or paired-chain data. Compared with the approximately 670-donor mean, donors in an Asian-associated ancestry cluster had fewer N-insertions in productive TCRs, according to a later genetic analysis. In an earlier analysis of about 600 of the donors, most TCR beta V segments appeared in productive rearrangements about 87% or about 30% of the time, broadly matching IMGT annotations. When HLA alleles, especially DR and DQ, strongly co-occurred, attributing TCR associations to individual alleles was difficult. For the cohort, immune exposure information was limited to CMV serostatus. According to the authors, the approach could potentially be generalized to other disease states and immunological phenotypes. A cluster of highly shared sequence variants was judged likely to be a technical artifact of the sequencing pipeline. Roughly uniform sequencing depth across donors was assumed in presence/absence analyses, although this assumption may not hold. Correlated functional status among segregating V segments might reflect linkage disequilibrium, but an unknown experimental factor could not be ruled out. According to a later analysis, most CMV-associated TCR beta chains appeared to be HLA-restricted, and the HLA associations seemed to be driven largely by CMV exposure. Because counts were too low, some 16 rarely observed V segments, including chromosome 9 orphons, were excluded from the earlier analysis of fewer than 650 of the donors. In a later analysis, several top co-occurrence clusters were reported to appear linked to parvovirus B19, influenza, CMV and Epstein-Barr virus. A later genetic analysis associated a missense DCLRE1C variant with V-gene and J-gene trimming of TCR beta chains, and an independent cohort replicated the association. The 87-base-pair reads could not distinguish some IMGT-functional V segments, including TRBV6-2 and TRBV6-3, so those segments were excluded. The study listed approximately 160 TCR beta chains as associated with cytomegalovirus. In both the original and validation cohorts, the classifier was reported to diagnose cytomegalovirus status with high specificity and sensitivity.

Library creation used the immunoSEQ multiplex PCR assay. A mixture of 60 forward primers for TCR Vbeta segments and 13 reverse primers for TCR Jbeta segments was used in the multiplex PCR. The CDR3 region of rearranged TCR beta genes was amplified from genomic DNA by a multiplex PCR assay. On the Illumina HiSeq System, the amplified TCR beta libraries were sequenced as 87-base-pair reads. The source study handled its data this way. A later analysis tallied roughly 80 million unique TCR beta chains across the 640 or so repertoires, and about 10 million of those chains were shared by two or more donors. Raw reads were error-corrected and collapsed into unique sequences with a nearest-neighbor algorithm that merged closely related sequences to remove PCR and sequencing errors. V, D and J gene segments were assigned by aligning CDR3 sequences to IMGT reference sequences. For a sequence to be retained, a match of at least six nucleotides was required to both a V gene segment and a J gene segment. Rearrangements were called productive when the CDR3 lacked stop codons and stayed in frame with V and J; all others were non-productive. Following IMGT convention, CDR3 was defined as the stretch from the second conserved V-encoded cysteine to the conserved J-encoded phenylalanine. In an earlier analysis of approximately 500 of the donors, sequences lacking an unambiguous match to a single V gene segment were excluded. In an earlier analysis of several hundred of the donors, a V segment was called functional when productive rearrangements were above 56.7%, and segregating when the standard deviation between donors exceeded 5%. A statistical classification framework was built for diagnosing cytomegalovirus status from the catalog of TCR beta chain sequences. In a later analysis, TCR nucleotide sequences were compared against IMGT/GENE-DB human TR gene sequences so that V and J genes could be assigned. In a later analysis, CDR3 sequences and most-parsimonious VDJ recombination scenarios were assigned using the TCRdist pipeline. In a later analysis, each TCR beta chain was defined by its CDR3 amino acid sequence together with its V-gene family, and reads lacking a unique V-gene family were excluded. In a later analysis, 450 to 600 highly shared, low-generation-probability nucleotide sequences were removed to address suspected cross-contamination and a sequencing artifact. In a later analysis, a clonal expansion index for each public chain was calculated from normalized within-repertoire ranks of inferred template counts. In a later analysis, generation probabilities were computed with a VDJ recombination model fitted to out-of-frame rearrangements, and the resulting probabilities were checked against IGoR. In a later analysis, hypergeometric tests were used to score TCR-TCR, TCR-HLA and TCR-CMV co-occurrence, with a repertoire-size bias correction applied to TCR pairs. In a later analysis, false discovery rates were estimated by permuting HLA or CMV assignments 20 times. A later analysis grouped co-occurring TCRs with DBSCAN, adding TCRdist sequence similarity when clustering within HLA-allele-positive subsets. Repertoires with fewer than 30,000 or more than 120,000 public chains, plus five repertoires with anomalous nucleotide sharing, were excluded from co-occurrence clustering. Not all clones reach the TCRdb copy of this immuneACCESS table, which keeps in-frame sequences only. Checked studies attribute under half of the gap to unresolved V genes and leave the rest unexplained. That table is the source of V, J and clone size, and D and trimming were worked out from the DNA. Counted in this sample were some 180,000 clones; about four fifths of them appeared once. The ten largest clones add up to around 1.9% of the sample.

Trimming costs V 0 bases and J 3 bases, and their ends lie 12 bases apart. Looking up the germline V gene yields CDR1 SGHRS and CDR2 YFSETQ. From the cysteine up to the phenylalanine, the CDR3 has a length of 15 residues. Solely the CDR3 DNA is kept, with 45 bases framed from the first base. Note on this clone: Its binding antigen is unknown. It has no much larger one-base neighbor in the sample; base qualities were not kept.

The cohort consisted of 650 to 850 healthy bone marrow donors. At the time of sampling, every cohort member was nominally healthy, though immune exposures that went unrecorded were likely present. The donor tested CMV seronegative, placing the donor among the 352 seronegative members of the cohort. A peripheral blood sample was provided by each donor, and peripheral blood mononuclear cells were used for TCR beta sequencing. Genomic DNA was extracted from the blood cell samples with the Qiagen DNeasy Blood Extraction Kit. Specimen: PBMCs. The clonotype was recovered from a woman aged 25 to 39 in good health and CMV-seronegative. The chain is encoded by TRBV5-1 joined to TRBJ1-1, with TRBD1 tentatively as D gene (6 bases match). The bases are TGCGCCAGCAGCTTGGTGACAGGCTCGGACACTGAAGCTTTCTTT. Its translation is CASSLVTGSDTEAFF.